The clone carrying this T cell receptor beta chain came up a few times. What it binds is unknown. Germline loops: CDR1 SEHNR, CDR2 FQNEAQ (reference sequence). V lost 3 bases and J lost 5, with 13 bases in between. There are 14 residues in the CDR3. Sorted CD4+ subsets: naive, central memory, regulatory, stem cell-like memory (CD45RO/CCR7/CD25/CD127/CD95/CD27 panel). This entry comes from a study of beta chain features in type 1 diabetes. Of the isolated RNA, all was reverse transcribed, and so the sequenced material was expressed TCRB transcripts. Method: immunoSEQ multiplex PCR; TCRdb's copy keeps in-frame clones and lacks some. The sample lists about 200,000 clones, approximately 11% occurring once. General observations from the study: Sequencing of cDNA might inflate the share of cells that strongly express TCR. No resolution was reached here on whether HLA type influences TCRB rearrangement.

This clonotype was sampled from a man younger than 30 in good health. What was sequenced was central memory CD4+ T cells from blood. The genes are TRBV7-9 and TRBJ2-5; D may be TRBD2 (5 bases). The CDR3 nucleotides are TGTGCCAGCAGCTTTTTCGGGAAGGACGAGACCCAGTACTTC. It translates to CASSFFGKDETQYF.